This T cell receptor (beta chain) is drawn from a study of radiotherapy plus CTLA-4 blockade in lung cancer. Assay used: immunoSEQ multiplex PCR; TCRdb lists only in-frame clones, some missing. This table holds fewer than 90,000 clones, around 83% found once. This clonotype originated in a human donor with non-small cell lung cancer who had stable disease on radiotherapy plus ipilimumab. Here the sequenced sample was peripheral blood, taken from a patient treated with radiotherapy plus ipilimumab.

CDR3 loop: CASRTQGTNQPQHF. The DNA for the CDR3 is TGTGCCAGCAGGACACAGGGAACTAATCAGCCCCAGCATTTT. The rearrangement uses TRBV6-1 and TRBJ1-5; a weak D match, TRBD1 (6 bases). The germline V and J ends were trimmed by 6 bases and 4 bases, with 13 bases remaining between them. Germline lookup yields CDR1 MNHNS and CDR2 SASEGT. The CDR3 has 14 residues.